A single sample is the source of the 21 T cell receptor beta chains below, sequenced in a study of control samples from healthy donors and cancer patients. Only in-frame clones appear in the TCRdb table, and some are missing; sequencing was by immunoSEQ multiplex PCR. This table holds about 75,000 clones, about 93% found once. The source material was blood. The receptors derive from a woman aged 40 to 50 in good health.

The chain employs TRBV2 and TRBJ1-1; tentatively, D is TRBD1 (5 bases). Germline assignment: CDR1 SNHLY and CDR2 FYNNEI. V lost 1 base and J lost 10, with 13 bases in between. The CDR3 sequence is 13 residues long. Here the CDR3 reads CASSEGIRGVAFF. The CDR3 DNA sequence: TGTGCCAGCAGTGAAGGCATCCGGGGGGTAGCTTTCTTT.

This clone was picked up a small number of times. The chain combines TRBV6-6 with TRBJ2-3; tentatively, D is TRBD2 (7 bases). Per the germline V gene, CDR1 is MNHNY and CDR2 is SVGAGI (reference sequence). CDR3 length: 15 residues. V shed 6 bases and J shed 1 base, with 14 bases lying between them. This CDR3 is CASRDEGGGTDTQYF. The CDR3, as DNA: TGTGCCAGCAGAGATGAAGGGGGGGGCACAGATACGCAGTATTTT.

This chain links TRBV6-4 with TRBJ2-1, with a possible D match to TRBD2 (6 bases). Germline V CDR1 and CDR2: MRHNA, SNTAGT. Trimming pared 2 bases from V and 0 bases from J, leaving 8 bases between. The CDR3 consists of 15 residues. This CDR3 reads CASSDRGVSYNEQFF. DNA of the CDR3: TGTGCCAGCAGTGACCGCGGGGTCTCCTACAATGAGCAGTTCTTC.

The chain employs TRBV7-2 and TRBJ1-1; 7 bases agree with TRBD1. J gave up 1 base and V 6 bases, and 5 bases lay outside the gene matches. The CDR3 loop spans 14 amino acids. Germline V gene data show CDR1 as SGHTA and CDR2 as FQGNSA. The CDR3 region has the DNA TGTGCCAGCAGGCCGGGACAGAAGAACACTGAAGCTTTCTTT. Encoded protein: CASRPGQKNTEAFF.

CDR3 sequence: CASSKSRWSWGNQPQHF. The CDR3 nucleotides are TGTGCCAGCAGCAAAAGTCGGTGGAGTTGGGGCAATCAGCCCCAGCATTTT. This chain joins TRBV21-1 and TRBJ1-5. TRBV21-1 counts as a pseudogene. The CDR3 runs to 17 residues.

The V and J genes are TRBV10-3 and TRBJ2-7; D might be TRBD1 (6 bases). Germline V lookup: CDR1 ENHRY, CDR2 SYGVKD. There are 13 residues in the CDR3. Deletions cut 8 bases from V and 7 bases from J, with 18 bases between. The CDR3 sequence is CAILGAGAGEQYF. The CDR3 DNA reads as TGTGCCATCCTCGGGGCAGGGGCTGGGGAGCAGTACTTC.

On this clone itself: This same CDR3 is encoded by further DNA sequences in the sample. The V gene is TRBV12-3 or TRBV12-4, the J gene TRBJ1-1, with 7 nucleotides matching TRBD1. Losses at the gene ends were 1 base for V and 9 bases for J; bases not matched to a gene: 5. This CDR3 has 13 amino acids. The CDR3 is CASSLDRGLKAFF. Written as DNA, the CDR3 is TGTGCCAGCAGTTTAGACAGGGGACTTAAAGCTTTCTTT.

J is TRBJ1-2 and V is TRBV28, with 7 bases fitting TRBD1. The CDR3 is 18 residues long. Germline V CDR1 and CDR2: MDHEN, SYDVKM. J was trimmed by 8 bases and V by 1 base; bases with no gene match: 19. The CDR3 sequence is CASSLLGAGQLENEGYTF. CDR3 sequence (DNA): TGTGCCAGCAGTTTATTGGGGGCGGGACAGCTCGAAAACGAAGGCTACACCTTC.

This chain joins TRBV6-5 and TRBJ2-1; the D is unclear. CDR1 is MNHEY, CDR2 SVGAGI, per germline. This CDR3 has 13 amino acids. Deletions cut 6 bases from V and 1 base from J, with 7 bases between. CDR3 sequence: CASRDPSYNEQFF. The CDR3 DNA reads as TGTGCCAGCAGGGACCCTTCCTACAATGAGCAGTTCTTC.

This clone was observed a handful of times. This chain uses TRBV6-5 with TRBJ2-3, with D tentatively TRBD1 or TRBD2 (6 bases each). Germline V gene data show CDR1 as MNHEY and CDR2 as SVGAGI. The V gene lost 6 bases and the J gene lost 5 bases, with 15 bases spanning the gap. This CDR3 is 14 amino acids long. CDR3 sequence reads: CASRPGGGGDTQYF. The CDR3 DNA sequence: TGTGCCAGCAGACCTGGAGGAGGGGGAGATACGCAGTATTTT.

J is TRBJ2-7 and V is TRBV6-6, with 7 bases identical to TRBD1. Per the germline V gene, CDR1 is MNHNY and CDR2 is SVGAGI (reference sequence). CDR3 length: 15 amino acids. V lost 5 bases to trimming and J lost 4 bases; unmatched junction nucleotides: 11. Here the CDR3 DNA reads TGTGCCAGCAGTCCCCGCGCACAGGGGTTGTACGAGCAGTACTTC. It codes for CASSPRAQGLYEQYF.

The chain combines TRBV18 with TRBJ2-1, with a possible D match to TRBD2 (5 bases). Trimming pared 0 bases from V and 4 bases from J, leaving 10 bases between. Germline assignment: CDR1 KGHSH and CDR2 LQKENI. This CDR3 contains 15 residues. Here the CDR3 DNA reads TGTGCCAGCTCACCACCGGCTAGCAGGTACAATGAGCAGTTCTTC. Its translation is CASSPPASRYNEQFF.

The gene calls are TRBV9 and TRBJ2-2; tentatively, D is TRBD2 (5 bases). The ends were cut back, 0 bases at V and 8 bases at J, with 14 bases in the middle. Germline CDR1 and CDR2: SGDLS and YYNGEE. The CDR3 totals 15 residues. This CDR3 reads CASSVAVSPGGELFF. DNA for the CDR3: TGTGCCAGCAGCGTAGCCGTTTCTCCGGGGGGGGAGCTGTTTTTT.

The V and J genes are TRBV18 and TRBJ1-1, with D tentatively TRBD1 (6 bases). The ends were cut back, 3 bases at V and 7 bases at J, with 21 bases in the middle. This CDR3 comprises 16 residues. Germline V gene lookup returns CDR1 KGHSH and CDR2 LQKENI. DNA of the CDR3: TGTGCCAGCTCACCGAATCCTGCAGGGGCCCGGGGTGAAGCTTTCTTT. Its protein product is CASSPNPAGARGEAFF. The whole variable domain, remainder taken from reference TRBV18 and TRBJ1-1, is NAGVMQNPRHLVRRRGQEARLRCSPMKGHSHVYWYRQLPEEGLKFMVYLQKENIIDESGMPKERFSAEFPKEGPSILRIQQVVRGDSAAYFCASSPNPAGARGEAFFGQGTRLTVV.

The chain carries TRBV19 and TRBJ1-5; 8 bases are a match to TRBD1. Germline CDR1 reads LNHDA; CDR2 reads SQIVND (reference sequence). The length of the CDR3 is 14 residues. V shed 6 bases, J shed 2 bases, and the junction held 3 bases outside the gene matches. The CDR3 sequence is CASSQTGGNQPQHF. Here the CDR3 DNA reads TGTGCCAGTAGCCAGACAGGGGGCAATCAGCCCCAGCATTTT.

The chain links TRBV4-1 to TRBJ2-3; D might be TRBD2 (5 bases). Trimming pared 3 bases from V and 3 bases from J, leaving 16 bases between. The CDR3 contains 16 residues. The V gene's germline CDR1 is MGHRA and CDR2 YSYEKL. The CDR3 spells CASSHDEGGATDTQYF. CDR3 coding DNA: TGCGCCAGCAGCCACGATGAGGGTGGAGCGACAGATACGCAGTATTTT.

The DNA for the CDR3 is TGTGCCAGCAGCTTCGAGTCGGGGACAGGGCGGAGGGCCTATGGCTACACCTTC. Amino acids: CASSFESGTGRRAYGYTF. The chain is built from TRBV7-8 and TRBJ1-2; 9 nucleotides agree with TRBD1. V shed 3 bases, J shed 4 bases, and the junction held 15 bases outside the gene matches. Germline assignment: CDR1 SGHVS and CDR2 FQNEAQ. This CDR3 contains 18 residues.

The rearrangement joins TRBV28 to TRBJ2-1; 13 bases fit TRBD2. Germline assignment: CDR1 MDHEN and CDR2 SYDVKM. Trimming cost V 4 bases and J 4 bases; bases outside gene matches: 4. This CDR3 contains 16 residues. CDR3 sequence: CASSSPTSGGYNEQFF. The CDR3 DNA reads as TGTGCCAGCAGTTCCCCGACTAGCGGGGGGTACAATGAGCAGTTCTTC.

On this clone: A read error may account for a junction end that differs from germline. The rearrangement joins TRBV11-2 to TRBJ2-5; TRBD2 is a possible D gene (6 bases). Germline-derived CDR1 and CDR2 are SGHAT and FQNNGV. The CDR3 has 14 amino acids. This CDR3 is CASSLLEGRVVMDF. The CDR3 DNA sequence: TGTGCCAGCAGCTTACTGGAGGGGCGGGTTGTTATGGACTTC.

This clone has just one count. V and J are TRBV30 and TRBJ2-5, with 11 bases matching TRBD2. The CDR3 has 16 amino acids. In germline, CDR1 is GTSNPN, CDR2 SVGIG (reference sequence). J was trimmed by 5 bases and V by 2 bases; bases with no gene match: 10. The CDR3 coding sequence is TGTGCCTGGAGTTTTGGGACTAGCGGAGCAGGGGAGACCCAGTACTTC. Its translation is CAWSFGTSGAGETQYF.

The CDR3 DNA reads as TGTGCCAGCAGCTTAGAGGTGCGTTCTAGCACAGATACGCAGTATTTT. Amino acid sequence: CASSLEVRSSTDTQYF. The chain combines TRBV7-6 with TRBJ2-3; D uncertain. The CDR3 runs 16 residues. Germline assignment: CDR1 SGHVS and CDR2 FNYEAQ. V gave up 1 base and J gave up 0 bases, with 11 bases separating them.